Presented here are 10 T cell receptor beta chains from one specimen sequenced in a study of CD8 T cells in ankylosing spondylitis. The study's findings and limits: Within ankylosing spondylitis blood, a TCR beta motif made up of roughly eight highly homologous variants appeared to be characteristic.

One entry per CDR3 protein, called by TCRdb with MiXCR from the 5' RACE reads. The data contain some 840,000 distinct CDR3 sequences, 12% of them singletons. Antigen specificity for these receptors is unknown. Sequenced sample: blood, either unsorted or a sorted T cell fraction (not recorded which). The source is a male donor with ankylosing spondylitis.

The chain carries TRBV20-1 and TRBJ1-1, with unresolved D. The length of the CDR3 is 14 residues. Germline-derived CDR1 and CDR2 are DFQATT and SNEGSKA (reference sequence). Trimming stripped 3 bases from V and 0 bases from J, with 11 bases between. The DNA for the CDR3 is TGCAGTGCTAGGTCGCACACCATGAACACTGAAGCTTTCTTT. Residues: CSARSHTMNTEAFF.

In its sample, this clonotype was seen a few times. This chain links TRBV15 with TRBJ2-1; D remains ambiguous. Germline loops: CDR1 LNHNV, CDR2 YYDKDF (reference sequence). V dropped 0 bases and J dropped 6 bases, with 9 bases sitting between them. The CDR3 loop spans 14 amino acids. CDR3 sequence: CATSRDLQINEQFF. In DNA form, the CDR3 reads TGTGCCACCAGCAGAGATCTACAGATCAATGAGCAGTTCTTC.

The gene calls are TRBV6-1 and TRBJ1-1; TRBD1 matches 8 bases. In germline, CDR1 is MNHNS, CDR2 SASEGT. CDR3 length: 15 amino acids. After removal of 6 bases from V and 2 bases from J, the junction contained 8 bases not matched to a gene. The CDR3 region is CASRLTGQGNTEAFF. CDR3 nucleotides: TGTGCCAGCAGACTTACAGGACAGGGCAACACTGAAGCTTTCTTT.

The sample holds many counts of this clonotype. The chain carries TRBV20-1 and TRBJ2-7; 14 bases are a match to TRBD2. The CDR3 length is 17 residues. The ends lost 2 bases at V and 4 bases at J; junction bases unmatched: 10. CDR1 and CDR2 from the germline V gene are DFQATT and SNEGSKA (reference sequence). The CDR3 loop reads CSARPPGLAGDMYEQYF. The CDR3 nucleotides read TGCAGTGCTAGACCCCCGGGACTAGCGGGAGATATGTACGAGCAGTACTTC.

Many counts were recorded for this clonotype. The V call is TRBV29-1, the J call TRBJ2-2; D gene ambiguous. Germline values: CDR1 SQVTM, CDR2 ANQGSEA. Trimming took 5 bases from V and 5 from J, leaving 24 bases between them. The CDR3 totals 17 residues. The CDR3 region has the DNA TGCAGCGTTAAAAAGGCTTCCAACGGTCCATATACCGGGGAGCTGTTTTTT. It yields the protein CSVKKASNGPYTGELFF.

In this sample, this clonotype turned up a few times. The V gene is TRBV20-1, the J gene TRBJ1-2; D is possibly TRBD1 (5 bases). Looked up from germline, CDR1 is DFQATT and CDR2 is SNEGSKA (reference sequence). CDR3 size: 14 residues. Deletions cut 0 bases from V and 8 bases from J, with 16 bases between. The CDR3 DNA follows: TGCAGTGCTAGAGATAGGGGCAAGACGAGCGGCTACACCTTC. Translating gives CSARDRGKTSGYTF.

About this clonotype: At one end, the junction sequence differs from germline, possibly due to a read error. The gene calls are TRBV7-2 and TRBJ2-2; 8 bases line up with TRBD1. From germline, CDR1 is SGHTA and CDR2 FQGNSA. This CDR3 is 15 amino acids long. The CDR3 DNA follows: TGTGCCAGCAGCGGGCGGACAGGGAACGCCGGGGAGCTGTTTTTT. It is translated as CASSGRTGNAGELFF.

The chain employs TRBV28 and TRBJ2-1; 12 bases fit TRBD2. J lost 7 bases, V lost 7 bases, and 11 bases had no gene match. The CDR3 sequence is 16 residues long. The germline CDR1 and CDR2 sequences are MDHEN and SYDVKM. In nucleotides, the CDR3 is TGTGCCAGCACCCCGTGGACTAGCGGGGCTCAAAATGAGCAGTTCTTC. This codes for CASTPWTSGAQNEQFF.

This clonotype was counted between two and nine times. CDR3 sequence (DNA): TGTGCCAGCAGCTTAGGTTGGAGCGCAGAAGCTTTCTTT. Amino acids: CASSLGWSAEAFF. The chain combines TRBV7-2 with TRBJ1-1, with D hard to call. Germline V gives CDR1 SGHTA, CDR2 FQGNSA. The germline V and J ends were trimmed by 1 base and 8 bases, with 11 bases remaining between them. This CDR3 region has 13 residues.

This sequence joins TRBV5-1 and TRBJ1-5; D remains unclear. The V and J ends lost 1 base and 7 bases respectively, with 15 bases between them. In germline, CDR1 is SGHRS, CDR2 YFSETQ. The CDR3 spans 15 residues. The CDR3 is CASSLSPQEGQPQHF. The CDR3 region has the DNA TGCGCCAGCAGCTTGTCTCCCCAGGAGGGACAGCCCCAGCATTTT.